This TCR beta chain came from a study of OX40 agonist ivuxolimab in advanced cancers. Overall study: A diagnosis of hepatocellular carcinoma, melanoma, renal cell or head and neck cancer was present in dose-escalation patients. Cohort: approximately 83% men, mean age approximately 64, aged about 20 to 79.

The method was immunoSEQ multiplex PCR; TCRdb's version includes in-frame clones alone and lacks a portion of them. The sample has approximately 70,000 clones, about 87% seen once; the top ten hold about 1%. Whole-study results and caveats: The study observed clonal expansion of CD4+ and CD8+ blood T cells by week 6 at 0.1 to 3.0 mg/kg. Which antigen the expanded peripheral T cells recognized is unknown.

For this clone: Its antigen is unknown.

This clonotype was obtained from an adult with an advanced solid tumor such as melanoma, head and neck, liver or kidney cancer. The sequencing here drew on CD4+ or CD8+ T cells sorted from blood, taken in a trial of the OX40 agonist ivuxolimab.

The CDR3 bases are TGTGCCAGCAGTTTAGAGCGGGGGATCACAGATACGCAGTATTTT. It encodes CASSLERGITDTQYF. The V and J genes are TRBV27 and TRBJ2-3; 8 positions match TRBD2. Trimming removed 2 bases from V and 2 bases from J; junction bases left unmatched: 3. The CDR3 has 15 residues. Germline CDR1 reads MNHEY; CDR2 reads SMNVEV (reference sequence).